The 10 T cell receptor beta chains given below trace back to one sample, sequenced in a study of blood T cell repertoires in COVID-19. Generated by immunoSEQ multiplex PCR, the TCRdb table keeps only in-frame clones and is missing some. This table holds 60,000 to 70,000 clones, about 90% found once. Sample: peripheral blood. The receptors here all came from a man in his forties or fifties with COVID-19, enrolled during active disease.

This chain connects TRBV5-1 to TRBJ2-1; a weak D match, TRBD1 (5 bases). Germline CDR1 and CDR2: SGHRS and YFSETQ. CDR3 length equals 14 residues. V was pared by 2 bases and J by 7 bases, with 13 bases between. CDR3 in DNA: TGCGCCAGCAGCTTCCAGGGTTCAGGGAATGAGCAGTTCTTC. As protein: CASSFQGSGNEQFF.

V usage is TRBV6-2 or TRBV6-3 and J usage is TRBJ2-1; 10 bases match TRBD2. Germline V gene data show CDR1 as MNHEY and CDR2 as SVGEGT. The CDR3 is made up of 15 amino acids. Germline trimming cut 4 bases from V and 5 bases from J; bases unmatched to any gene: 5. The CDR3 spells CASSSTAGGNNEQFF. CDR3 nucleotides: TGTGCCAGCAGTTCCACAGCGGGGGGGAACAATGAGCAGTTCTTC.

The V and J genes are TRBV5-1 and TRBJ1-1; D is unclear. V shed 4 bases and J shed 0 bases, with 16 bases lying between them. CDR1 and CDR2 from the germline V gene are SGHRS and YFSETQ. The CDR3 has 16 amino acids. CDR3 sequence reads: CASSLDSAGLNTEAFF. DNA of the CDR3: TGCGCCAGCAGCCTGGATTCGGCGGGCTTGAACACTGAAGCTTTCTTT.

The chain joins TRBV30 to TRBJ1-4; D gene ambiguous. The CDR3 totals 14 residues. CDR1 is GTSNPN, CDR2 SVGIG, per germline (reference sequence). The germline V and J ends were trimmed by 0 bases and 6 bases, with 11 bases remaining between them. CDR3 residues: CAWSVSTADEKLFF. The CDR3 nucleotides are TGTGCCTGGAGTGTATCTACCGCGGATGAAAAACTGTTTTTT.

This clone was picked up a small number of times. The chain combines TRBV29-1 with TRBJ1-3; 10 bases map to TRBD1. After removal of 4 bases from V and 3 bases from J, the junction contained 3 bases not matched to a gene. CDR3 length equals 14 residues. Germline V gene lookup returns CDR1 SQVTM and CDR2 ANQGSEA. The chain's CDR3 is CSVAGTGDGNTIYF. In DNA form, the CDR3 reads TGCAGCGTTGCCGGGACAGGGGATGGAAACACCATATATTTT.

The gene calls are TRBV4-1 and TRBJ2-1; tentatively, D is TRBD2 (7 bases). V was trimmed by 0 bases and J by 3 bases, leaving 15 bases between them. Germline CDR1 is MGHRA and CDR2 is YSYEKL. The CDR3 length is 17 residues. CDR3 protein: CASSQDNAGASYNEQFF. Here the CDR3 DNA reads TGCGCCAGCAGCCAAGATAATGCGGGGGCCAGCTACAATGAGCAGTTCTTC.

The rearrangement joins TRBV5-1 to TRBJ2-7, with TRBD1 matching over 8 bases. CDR1 and CDR2 (germline): SGHRS, YFSETQ. V shed 4 bases and J 0 bases; nucleotides not matched to a gene: 9. The CDR3 covers 16 residues. The CDR3 bases are TGCGCCAGCAGCCTACGGACAGGGCAGAACTCCTACGAGCAGTACTTC. Its protein product is CASSLRTGQNSYEQYF.

The CDR3 bases are TGTGCCAGCAGCATCACCGGGGAAACTAATTCACCCCTCCACTTT. Its protein product is CASSITGETNSPLHF. The chain carries TRBV6-5 and TRBJ1-6; D is unclear. The germline V gene encodes CDR1 MNHEY and CDR2 SVGAGI. CDR3 length: 15 residues. The V end was cut by 6 bases, the J end by 6 bases, with 15 bases between.

The chain has TRBV5-1 and TRBJ2-1; D is undetermined. Germline CDR1 SGHRS, CDR2 YFSETQ. V lost 5 bases to trimming and J lost 8 bases, with 8 bases between them. The CDR3 totals 11 residues. The CDR3 DNA follows: TGCGCCAGCAGGGCCGCCGATGAGCAGTTCTTC. It yields the protein CASRAADEQFF.

This clone has a single count. V and J are TRBV3-1 (or the pseudogene TRBV3-2) and TRBJ2-3; 7 bases map to TRBD2. V was pared by 0 bases and J by 0 bases, with 6 bases of the junction left unmatched. The CDR3 loop spans 17 amino acids. From germline, CDR1 is LGHDT and CDR2 YNNKEL (reference sequence). CDR3 nucleotides: TGTGCCAGCAGCCAAGAAAGGGCTAGCGGTAGCACAGATACGCAGTATTTT. It is translated as CASSQERASGSTDTQYF.